A selection of T cell receptor beta chains follows, all from one sample in a study of T cells in tumors after PD-1 blockade. TCRdb's copy holds only in-frame clones and misses some; the assay was immunoSEQ multiplex PCR. The sample lists 45,000 to 60,000 clones, more than 65% seen once, with around 9.3% in the top ten. The sequenced sample was PBMCs, obtained before anti-PD-1 therapy. These receptors originate from a human donor with advanced basal cell or squamous cell carcinoma (not recorded which). Both conserved end residues are part of each CDR3. Fields, in order: V gene, CDR3 protein.

v_call: TRBV28
cdr3_aa: CASSPQGGTDTQYF

v_call: TRBV5-1
cdr3_aa: CASSRYGTGGRTGELFF

v_call: TRBV7-6
cdr3_aa: CASSLGRVQSEAFF

v_call: TRBV7-8
cdr3_aa: CASSLGEPAGVYQETQYF

v_call: TRBV3-1/TRBV3-2
cdr3_aa: CASSQLGGVEQFF

v_call: TRBV3-1/TRBV3-2
cdr3_aa: CASSQIPGDQPQHF

v_call: TRBV9
cdr3_aa: CASSATTGRTGELFF

v_call: TRBV28
cdr3_aa: CASSDRFSGTDTQYF

v_call: TRBV12-3/TRBV12-4
cdr3_aa: CASSKGTAGELFF

v_call: TRBV5-1
cdr3_aa: CASSPNRGEYGYTF

v_call: TRBV24-1
cdr3_aa: CATSAGGPETQYF

v_call: TRBV15
cdr3_aa: CATSRGQGNEKLFF

v_call: TRBV3-1/TRBV3-2
cdr3_aa: CASSQAPTVDYGYTF

v_call: TRBV6-5
cdr3_aa: CASSYSGTGITDTQYF